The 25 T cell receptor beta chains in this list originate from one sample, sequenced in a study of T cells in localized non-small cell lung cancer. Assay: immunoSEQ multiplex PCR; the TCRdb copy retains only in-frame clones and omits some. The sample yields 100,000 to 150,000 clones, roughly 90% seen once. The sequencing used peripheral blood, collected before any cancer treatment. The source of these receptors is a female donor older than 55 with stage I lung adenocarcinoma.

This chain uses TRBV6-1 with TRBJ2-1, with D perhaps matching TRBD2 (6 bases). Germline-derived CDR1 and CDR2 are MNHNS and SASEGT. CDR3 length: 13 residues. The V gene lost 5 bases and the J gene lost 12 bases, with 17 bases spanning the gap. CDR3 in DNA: TGTGCCAGCAGTACCGAGACTAGGGGCAGGCAGTTCTTC. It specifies CASSTETRGRQFF.

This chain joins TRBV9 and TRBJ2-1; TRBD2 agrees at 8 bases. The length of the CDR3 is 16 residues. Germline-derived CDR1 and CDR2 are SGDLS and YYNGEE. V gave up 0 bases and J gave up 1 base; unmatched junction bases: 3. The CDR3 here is CASSVVAGLSYNEQFF. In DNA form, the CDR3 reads TGTGCCAGCAGCGTAGTAGCGGGATTGTCCTACAATGAGCAGTTCTTC.

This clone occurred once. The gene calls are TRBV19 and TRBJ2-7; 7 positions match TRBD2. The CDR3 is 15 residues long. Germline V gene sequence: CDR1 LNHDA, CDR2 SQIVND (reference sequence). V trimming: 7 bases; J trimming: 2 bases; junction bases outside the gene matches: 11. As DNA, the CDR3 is TGTGCCAGTACCAAGGGTAGCGGGCCGCCCTACGAGCAGTACTTC. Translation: CASTKGSGPPYEQYF.

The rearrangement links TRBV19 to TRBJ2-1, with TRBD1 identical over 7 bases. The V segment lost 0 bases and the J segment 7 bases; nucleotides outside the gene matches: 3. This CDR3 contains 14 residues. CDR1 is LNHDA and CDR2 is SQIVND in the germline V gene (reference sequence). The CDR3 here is CASSIEVRGNEQFF. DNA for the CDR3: TGTGCCAGTAGTATAGAAGTCAGGGGGAATGAGCAGTTCTTC.

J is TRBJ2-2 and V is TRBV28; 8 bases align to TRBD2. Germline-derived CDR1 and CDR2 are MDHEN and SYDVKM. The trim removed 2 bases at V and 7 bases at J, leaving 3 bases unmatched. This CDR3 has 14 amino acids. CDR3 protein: CASSLLAGIGELFF. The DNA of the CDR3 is TGTGCCAGCAGTTTACTAGCGGGTATCGGGGAGCTGTTTTTT.

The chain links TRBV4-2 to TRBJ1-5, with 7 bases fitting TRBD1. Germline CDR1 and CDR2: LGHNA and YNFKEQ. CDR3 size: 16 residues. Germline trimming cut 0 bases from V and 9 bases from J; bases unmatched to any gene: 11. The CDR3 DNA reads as TGTGCCAGCAGCCAAGATAACAGGGCGACAGGGTTGCCCCAGCATTTT. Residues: CASSQDNRATGLPQHF.

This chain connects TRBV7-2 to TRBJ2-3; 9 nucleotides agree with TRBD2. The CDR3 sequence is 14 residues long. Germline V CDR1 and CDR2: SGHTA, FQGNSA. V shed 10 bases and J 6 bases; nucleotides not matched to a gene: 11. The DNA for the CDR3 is TGTGCCACCCCTGCGGCGGGAGGGGGGGATACGCAGTATTTT. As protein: CATPAAGGGDTQYF.

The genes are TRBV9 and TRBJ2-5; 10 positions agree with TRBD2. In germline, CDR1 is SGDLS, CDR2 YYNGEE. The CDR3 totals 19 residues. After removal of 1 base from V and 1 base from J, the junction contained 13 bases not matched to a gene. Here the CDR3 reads CASSVSASGRAGGQETQYF. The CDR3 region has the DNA TGTGCCAGCAGCGTATCGGCCAGCGGGAGGGCGGGGGGCCAAGAGACCCAGTACTTC.

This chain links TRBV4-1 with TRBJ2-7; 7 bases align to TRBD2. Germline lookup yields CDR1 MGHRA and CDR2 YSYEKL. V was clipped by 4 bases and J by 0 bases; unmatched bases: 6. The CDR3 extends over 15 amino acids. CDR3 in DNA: TGCGCCAGCAGCCCCCAAGCGGGAAGCTCCTACGAGCAGTACTTC. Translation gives CASSPQAGSSYEQYF.

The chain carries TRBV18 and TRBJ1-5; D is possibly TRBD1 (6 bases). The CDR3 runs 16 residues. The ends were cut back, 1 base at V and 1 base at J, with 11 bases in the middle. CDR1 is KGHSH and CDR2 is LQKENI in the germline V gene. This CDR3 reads CASSPLGTGSNQPQHF. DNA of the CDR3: TGTGCCAGCTCACCACTAGGTACAGGGAGCAATCAGCCCCAGCATTTT.

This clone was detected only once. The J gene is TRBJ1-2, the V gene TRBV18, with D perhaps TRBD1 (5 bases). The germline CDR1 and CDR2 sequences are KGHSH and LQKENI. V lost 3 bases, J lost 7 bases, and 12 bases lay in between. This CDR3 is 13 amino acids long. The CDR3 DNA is TGTGCCAGCTCACCTGAACCGGGGGGTGGCTACACCTTC. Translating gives CASSPEPGGGYTF.

The CDR3 nucleotides read TGTGCCAGCAGTTACAGGACAGGGAACCAGCCCCAGCATTTT. Amino acid sequence: CASSYRTGNQPQHF. The chain recombines TRBV6-5 with TRBJ1-5; 8 nucleotides agree with TRBD1. This CDR3 comprises 14 residues. Looked up from germline, CDR1 is MNHEY and CDR2 is SVGAGI. Trimming removed 2 bases from V and 7 bases from J; junction bases left unmatched: 4.

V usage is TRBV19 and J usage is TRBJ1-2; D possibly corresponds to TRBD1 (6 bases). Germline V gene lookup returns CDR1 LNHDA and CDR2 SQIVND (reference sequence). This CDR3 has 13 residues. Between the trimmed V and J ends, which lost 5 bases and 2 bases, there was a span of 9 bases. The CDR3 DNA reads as TGTGCCAGTAGTCGGCAGGGGAACTATGGCTACACCTTC. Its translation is CASSRQGNYGYTF.

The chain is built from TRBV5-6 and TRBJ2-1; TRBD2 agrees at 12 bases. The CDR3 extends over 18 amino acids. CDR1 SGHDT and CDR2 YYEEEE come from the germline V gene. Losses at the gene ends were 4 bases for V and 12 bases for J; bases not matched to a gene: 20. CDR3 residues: CASSQPMTSGRGYNRQFF. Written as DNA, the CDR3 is TGTGCCAGCAGCCAACCGATGACTAGCGGGAGAGGGTACAATCGGCAGTTCTTC.

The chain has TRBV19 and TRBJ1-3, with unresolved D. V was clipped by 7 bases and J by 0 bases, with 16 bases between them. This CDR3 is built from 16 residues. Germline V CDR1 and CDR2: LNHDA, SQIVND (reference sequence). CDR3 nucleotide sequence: TGTGCCAGTACCCCCTCGGAGCTCCACTCTGGAAACACCATATATTTT. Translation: CASTPSELHSGNTIYF.

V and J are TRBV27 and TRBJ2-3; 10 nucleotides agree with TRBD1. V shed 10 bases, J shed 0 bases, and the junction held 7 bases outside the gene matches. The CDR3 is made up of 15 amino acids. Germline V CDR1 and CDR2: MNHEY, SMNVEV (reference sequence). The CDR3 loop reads CATRRQGASTDTQYF. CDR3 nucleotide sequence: TGTGCCACTCGTCGACAGGGGGCGAGCACAGATACGCAGTATTTT.

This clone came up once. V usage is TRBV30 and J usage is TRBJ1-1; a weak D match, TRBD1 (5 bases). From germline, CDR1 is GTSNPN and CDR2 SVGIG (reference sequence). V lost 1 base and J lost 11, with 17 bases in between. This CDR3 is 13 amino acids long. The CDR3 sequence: CAWSGTLTGVAFF. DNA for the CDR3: TGTGCCTGGAGTGGGACCCTTACGGGGGTGGCTTTCTTT.

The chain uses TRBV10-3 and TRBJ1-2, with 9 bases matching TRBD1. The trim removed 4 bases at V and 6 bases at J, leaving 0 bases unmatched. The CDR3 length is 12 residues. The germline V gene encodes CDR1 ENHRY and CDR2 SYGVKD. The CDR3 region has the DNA TGTGCCATCAGTGGGGACAGGGATGGCTACACCTTC. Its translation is CAISGDRDGYTF.

CDR3 nucleotides: TGTGCCAGCAGCTTAATGCCCGCCTACGAGCAGTACTTC. It yields the protein CASSLMPAYEQYF. The chain links TRBV7-3 to TRBJ2-7; D is uncertain. CDR1 and CDR2 (germline): SGHTA, FQGTGA. The CDR3 covers 13 residues. Trimming shortened V by 1 base and J by 2 bases, and 6 bases separated the two germline ends.

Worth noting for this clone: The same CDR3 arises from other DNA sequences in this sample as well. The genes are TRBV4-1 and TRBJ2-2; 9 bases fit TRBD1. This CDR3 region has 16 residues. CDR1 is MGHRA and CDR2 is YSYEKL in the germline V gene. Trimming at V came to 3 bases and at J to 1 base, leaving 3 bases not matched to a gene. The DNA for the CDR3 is TGCGCCAGCAGCCAGGGACAGGGTGGGAACACCGGGGAGCTGTTTTTT. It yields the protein CASSQGQGGNTGELFF.

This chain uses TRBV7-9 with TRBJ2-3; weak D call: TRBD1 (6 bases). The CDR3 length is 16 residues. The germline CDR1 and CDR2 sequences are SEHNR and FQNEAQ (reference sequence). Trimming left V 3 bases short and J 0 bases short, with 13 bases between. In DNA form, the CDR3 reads TGTGCCAGCAGCTTGCAGAGGACAGCTAGCACAGATACGCAGTATTTT. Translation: CASSLQRTASTDTQYF.

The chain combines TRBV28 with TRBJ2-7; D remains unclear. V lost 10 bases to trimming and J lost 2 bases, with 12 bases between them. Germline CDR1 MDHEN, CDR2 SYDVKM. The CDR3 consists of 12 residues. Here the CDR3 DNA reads TGTGCCACCCTACACGGAACCTACGAGCAGTACTTC. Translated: CATLHGTYEQYF.

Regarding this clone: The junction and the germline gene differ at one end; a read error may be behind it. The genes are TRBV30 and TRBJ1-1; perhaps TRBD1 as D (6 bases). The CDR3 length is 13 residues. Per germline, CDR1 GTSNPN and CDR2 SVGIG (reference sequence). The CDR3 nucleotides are TGTGCCCGGAGGACAGCTCTCCGGACTGAAGCTTTCTTT. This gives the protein CARRTALRTEAFF.

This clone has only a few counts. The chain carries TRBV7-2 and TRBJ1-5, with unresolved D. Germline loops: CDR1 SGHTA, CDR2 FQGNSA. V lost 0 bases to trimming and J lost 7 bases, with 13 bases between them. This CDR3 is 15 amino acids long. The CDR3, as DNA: TGTGCCAGCAGCTTAGCTGGAAGAGTAGAACAGCCCCAGCATTTT. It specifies CASSLAGRVEQPQHF.

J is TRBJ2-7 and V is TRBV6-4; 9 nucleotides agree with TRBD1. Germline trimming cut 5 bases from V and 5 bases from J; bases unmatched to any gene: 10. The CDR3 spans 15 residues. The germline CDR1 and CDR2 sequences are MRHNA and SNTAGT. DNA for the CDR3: TGTGCCAGCAGTCCTACAGGGGGCTCTGTGGACGAGCAGTACTTC. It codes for CASSPTGGSVDEQYF.